The sequence of this TCR beta chain was determined in a study of T cell responses to AZD1222 COVID-19 vaccine (dated by TCRdb to the early 2020s). Looking at the study overall: TCR sequencing was performed for over 230 trial participants, of whom 200 to 220 were given two doses of AZD1222 and some 25 were given two doses of MenACWY control vaccine. Trial participants were enrolled into age subgroups of 18-55, 56-69 and 70-plus years, which contained roughly 140, 27 and 60 TCR-sequenced participants, respectively. The full study reports these points: Participants were mostly white British, with more females than males. The authors suggested clonal diversity may have been underestimated. A significant rise in spike-specific TCR breadth and depth was observed after two AZD1222 doses relative to day 0 and relative to MenACWY recipients. Because no day 14 peak-response samples were available, the repertoires could be characterized only after the peak T cell response. Conclusions about previously exposed vaccinees were limited because only a handful of AZD1222 recipients were SARS-CoV-2 seropositive at baseline. Epitopes outside the regions mutated in the B.1.351 and B.1.1.7 variants were reportedly recognized by nearly half of the unique spike-specific TCRs. In the small 56-69-year group, the increase in depth fell short of significance, most likely because of low power. Vaccine-associated CD4 TCRs spanned the whole spike protein, with dominant responses in regions 160-218 and 743-854.

The CDR3 regions of human TCRbeta chains were analyzed by immunosequencing. The paper's processing steps were these. TCRs in the repertoires were compared against a reference library of SARS-CoV-2-specific TCRs that had been generated with the MIRA antigen-specificity platform. Breadth meant the fraction of unique TCRs that were SARS-CoV-2-associated, whereas depth meant the fraction of total T cells that were SARS-CoV-2-associated. Each spike-specific TCR was assigned to its reactive spike region and to a CD4 or CD8 class using the MIRA data. Log10-transformed breadth and depth values were compared by one-way ANOVA with Sidak's multiple comparisons tests. The table was pulled from immuneACCESS by TCRdb, which kept in-frame rearrangements only. Such tables lose some clones; where checked, under half of the loss comes from unresolved V genes, and the rest has no known cause. Clonal size and the V and J genes are those of that table, whereas D and trimming came from the DNA. The sample records about 110,000 clones, roughly 87% of which are singletons. Around 13% of the sample belongs to the ten largest clones.

For CDR1 and CDR2, the germline V gene lists SGHDT and YYEEEE. From cysteine to phenylalanine, the CDR3 is 13 amino acids long. Of the read, only the CDR3 DNA is kept; its 39 bases are in frame from base 1. V loses 4 bases, J loses 4 bases, and the germline ends lie 11 bases apart. Details on this clone: Its binding antigen is unknown. No base quality values were provided; no much bigger clone lies one nucleotide off.

What the time point label conveys for this sample: baseline before first vaccination. The meaning of the sample's treatment or condition label: meningococcal conjugate vaccine given as trial control. The vaccinee samples were drawn from two UK trials, COV001 and COV002, one of which was a single-blind randomized controlled phase 2/3 trial testing AZD1222 (ChAdOx1 nCoV-19) in healthy adults. Trial participant PBMC samples were collected at day 0 and day 28 after the second dose for TCRbeta chain sequencing. The rearrangement joined TRBV5-6 to TRBJ1-1; the D gene is unclear. This clonotype originated in an adult in good health. The sequenced sample was peripheral blood, obtained on day 0 of MenACWY control vaccination. The encoded CDR3 is CASSPRIGTEAFF. The DNA is as follows: TGTGCCAGCAGCCCTAGGATAGGCACTGAAGCTTTCTTT.